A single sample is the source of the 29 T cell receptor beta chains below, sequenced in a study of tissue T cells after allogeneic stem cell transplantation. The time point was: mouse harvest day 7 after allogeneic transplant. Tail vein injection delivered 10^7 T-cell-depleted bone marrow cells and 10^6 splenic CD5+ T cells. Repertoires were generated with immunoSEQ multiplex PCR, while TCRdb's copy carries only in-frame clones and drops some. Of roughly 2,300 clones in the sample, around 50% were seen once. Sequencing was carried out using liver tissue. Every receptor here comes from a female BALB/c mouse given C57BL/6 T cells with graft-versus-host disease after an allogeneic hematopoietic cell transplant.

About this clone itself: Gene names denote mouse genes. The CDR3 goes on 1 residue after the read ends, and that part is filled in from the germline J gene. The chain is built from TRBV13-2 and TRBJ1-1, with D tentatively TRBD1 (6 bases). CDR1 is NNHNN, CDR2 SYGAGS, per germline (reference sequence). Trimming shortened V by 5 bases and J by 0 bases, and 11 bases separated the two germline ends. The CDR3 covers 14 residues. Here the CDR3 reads CASGPGTTNTEVFF. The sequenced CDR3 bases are TGTGCCAGCGGCCCCGGGACAACAAACACAGAAGTCTTC.

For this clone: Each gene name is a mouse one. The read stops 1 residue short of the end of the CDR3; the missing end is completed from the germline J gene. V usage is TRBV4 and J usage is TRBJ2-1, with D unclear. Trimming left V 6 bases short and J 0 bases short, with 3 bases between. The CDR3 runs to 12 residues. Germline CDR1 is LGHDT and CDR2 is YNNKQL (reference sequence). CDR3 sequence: CASRHNYAEQFF. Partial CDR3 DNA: TGTGCCAGCAGGCATAACTATGCTGAGCAGTTC.

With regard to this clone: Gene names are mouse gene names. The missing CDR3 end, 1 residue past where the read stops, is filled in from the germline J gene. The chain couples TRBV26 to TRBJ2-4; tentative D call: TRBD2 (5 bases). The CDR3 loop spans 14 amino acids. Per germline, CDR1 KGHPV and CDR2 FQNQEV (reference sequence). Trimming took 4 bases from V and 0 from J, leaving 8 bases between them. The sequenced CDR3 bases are TGTGCCAGCAGTCGCCTGGGCAGTCAAAACACCTTGTAC. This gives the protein CASSRLGSQNTLY. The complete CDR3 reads CASSRLGSQNTLYF. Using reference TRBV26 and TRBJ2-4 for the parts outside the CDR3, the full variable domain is NSKVIQTPRYLVKGQGQKAKMRCIPEKGHPVVFWYQQNKNNEFKFLINFQNQEVLQQIDMTEKRFSAECPSNSPCSLEIQSSEAGDSALYLCASSRLGSQNTLYFGAGTRLSVL.

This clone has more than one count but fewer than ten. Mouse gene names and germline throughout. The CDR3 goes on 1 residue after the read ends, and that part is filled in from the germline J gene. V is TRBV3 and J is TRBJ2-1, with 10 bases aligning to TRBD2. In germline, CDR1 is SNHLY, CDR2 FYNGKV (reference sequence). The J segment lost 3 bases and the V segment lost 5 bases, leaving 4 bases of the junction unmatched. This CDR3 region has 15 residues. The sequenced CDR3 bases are TGTGCCAGCAGCCCCCGGACTGGGGGCTATGCTGAGCAGTTC. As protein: CASSPRTGGYAEQF. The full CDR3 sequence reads CASSPRTGGYAEQFF.

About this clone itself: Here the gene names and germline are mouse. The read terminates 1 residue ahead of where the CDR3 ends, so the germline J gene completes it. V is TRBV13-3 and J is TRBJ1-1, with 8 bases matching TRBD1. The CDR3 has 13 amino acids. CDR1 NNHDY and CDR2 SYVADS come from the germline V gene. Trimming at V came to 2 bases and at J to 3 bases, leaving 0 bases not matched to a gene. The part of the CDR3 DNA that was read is TGTGCCAGCAGTGAACAGGGGGACACAGAAGTCTTC. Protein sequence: CASSEQGDTEVF. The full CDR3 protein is CASSEQGDTEVFF.

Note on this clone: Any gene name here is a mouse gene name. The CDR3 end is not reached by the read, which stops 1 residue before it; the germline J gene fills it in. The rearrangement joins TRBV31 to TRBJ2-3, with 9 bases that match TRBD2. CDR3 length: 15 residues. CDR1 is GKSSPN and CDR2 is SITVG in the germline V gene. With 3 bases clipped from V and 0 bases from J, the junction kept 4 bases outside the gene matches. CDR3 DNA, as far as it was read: TGTGCCTGGAGCCCCGGACTGGGGAGTGCAGAAACGCTGTAT. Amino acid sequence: CAWSPGLGSAETLY. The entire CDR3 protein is CAWSPGLGSAETLYF.

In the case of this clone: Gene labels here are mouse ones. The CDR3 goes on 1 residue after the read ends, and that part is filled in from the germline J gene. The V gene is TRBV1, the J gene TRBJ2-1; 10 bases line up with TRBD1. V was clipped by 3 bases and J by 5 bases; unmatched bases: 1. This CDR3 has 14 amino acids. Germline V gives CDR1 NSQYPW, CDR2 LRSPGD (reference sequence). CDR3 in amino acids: CTCSAGTGDAEQFF. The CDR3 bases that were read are TGCACCTGCAGTGCCGGGACAGGGGATGCTGAGCAGTTC.

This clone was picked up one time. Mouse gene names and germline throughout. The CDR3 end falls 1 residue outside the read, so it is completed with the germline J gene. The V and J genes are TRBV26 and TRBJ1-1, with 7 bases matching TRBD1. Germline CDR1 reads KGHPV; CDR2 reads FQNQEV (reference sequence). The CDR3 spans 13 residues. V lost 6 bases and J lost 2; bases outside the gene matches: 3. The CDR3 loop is CASRRGRNTEVFF. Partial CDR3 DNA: TGTGCCAGCAGGAGGGGGCGCAACACAGAAGTCTTC.

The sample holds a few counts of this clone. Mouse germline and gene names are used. The CDR3 DNA, read in part, is TGTGCCAGCAGTCTGTCTGGGGGGCGTGCAGAAACGCTGTAT. Its translation: CASSLSGGRAETLY. The full CDR3 protein reads CASSLSGGRAETLYF. This chain joins TRBV26 and TRBJ2-3, with D possibly matching TRBD2 (7 bases). The CDR3 end lies 1 residue beyond the end of the read and is filled in from the germline J gene. V lost 0 bases and J 1 base, leaving 8 bases between the germline ends. CDR1 and CDR2 from the germline V gene are KGHPV and FQNQEV (reference sequence). This CDR3 region has 15 residues.

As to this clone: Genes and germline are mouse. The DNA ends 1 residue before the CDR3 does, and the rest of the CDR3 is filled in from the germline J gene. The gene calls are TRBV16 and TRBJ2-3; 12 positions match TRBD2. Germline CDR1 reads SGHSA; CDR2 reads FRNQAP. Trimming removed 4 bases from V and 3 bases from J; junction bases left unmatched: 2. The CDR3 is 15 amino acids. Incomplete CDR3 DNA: TGTGCAAGCAGCTGGACTGGGGGGGGAGCAGAAACGCTGTAT. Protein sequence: CASSWTGGGAETLY. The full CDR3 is CASSWTGGGAETLYF.

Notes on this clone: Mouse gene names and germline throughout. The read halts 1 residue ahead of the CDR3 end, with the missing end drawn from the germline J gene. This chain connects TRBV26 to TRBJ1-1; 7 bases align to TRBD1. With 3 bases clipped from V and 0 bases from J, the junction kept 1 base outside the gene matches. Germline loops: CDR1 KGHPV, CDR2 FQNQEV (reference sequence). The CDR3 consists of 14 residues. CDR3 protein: CASSLTGANTEVFF. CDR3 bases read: TGTGCCAGCAGTCTAACAGGGGCAAACACAGAAGTCTTC. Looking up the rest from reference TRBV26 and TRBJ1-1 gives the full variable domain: NSKVIQTPRYLVKGQGQKAKMRCIPEKGHPVVFWYQQNKNNEFKFLINFQNQEVLQQIDMTEKRFSAECPSNSPCSLEIQSSEAGDSALYLCASSLTGANTEVFFGKGTRLTVV.

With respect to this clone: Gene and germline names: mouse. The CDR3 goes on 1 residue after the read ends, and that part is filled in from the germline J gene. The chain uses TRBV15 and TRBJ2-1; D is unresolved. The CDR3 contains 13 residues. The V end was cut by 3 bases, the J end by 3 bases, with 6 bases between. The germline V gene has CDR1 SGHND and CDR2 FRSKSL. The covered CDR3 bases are TGTGCCAGCAGTTTTAGCATCTATGCTGAGCAGTTC. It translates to CASSFSIYAEQF. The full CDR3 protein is CASSFSIYAEQFF.

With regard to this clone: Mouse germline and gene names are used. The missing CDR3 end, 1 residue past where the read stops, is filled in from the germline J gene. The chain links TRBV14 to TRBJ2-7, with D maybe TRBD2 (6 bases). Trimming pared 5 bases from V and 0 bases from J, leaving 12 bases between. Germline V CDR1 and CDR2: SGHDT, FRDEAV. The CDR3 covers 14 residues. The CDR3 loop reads CASSSGTFSYEQYF. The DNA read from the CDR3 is TGTGCCAGCAGCTCCGGGACTTTCTCCTATGAACAGTAC.

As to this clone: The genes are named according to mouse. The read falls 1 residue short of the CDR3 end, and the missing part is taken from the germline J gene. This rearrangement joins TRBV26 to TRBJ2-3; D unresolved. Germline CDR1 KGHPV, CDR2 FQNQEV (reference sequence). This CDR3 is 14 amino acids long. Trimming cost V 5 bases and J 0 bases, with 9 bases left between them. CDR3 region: CASSSGSSAETLYF. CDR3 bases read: TGTGCCAGCAGTTCCGGGAGTAGTGCAGAAACGCTGTAT.

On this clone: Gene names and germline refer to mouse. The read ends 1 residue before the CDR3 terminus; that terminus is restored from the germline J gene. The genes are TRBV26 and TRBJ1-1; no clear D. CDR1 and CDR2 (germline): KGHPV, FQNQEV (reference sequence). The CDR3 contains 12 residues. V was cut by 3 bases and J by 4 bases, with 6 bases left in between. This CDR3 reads CASSLDITEVFF. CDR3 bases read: TGTGCCAGCAGTCTTGACATCACAGAAGTCTTC.

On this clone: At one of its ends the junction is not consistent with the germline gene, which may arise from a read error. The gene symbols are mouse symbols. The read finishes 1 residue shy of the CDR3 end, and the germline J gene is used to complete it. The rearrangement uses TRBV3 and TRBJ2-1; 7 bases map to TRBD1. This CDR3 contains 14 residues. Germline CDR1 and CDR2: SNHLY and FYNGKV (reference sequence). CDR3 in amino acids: CACSLDRRGAEQFF. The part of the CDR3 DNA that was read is TGTGCCTGCAGCTTGGACAGGAGAGGTGCTGAGCAGTTC.

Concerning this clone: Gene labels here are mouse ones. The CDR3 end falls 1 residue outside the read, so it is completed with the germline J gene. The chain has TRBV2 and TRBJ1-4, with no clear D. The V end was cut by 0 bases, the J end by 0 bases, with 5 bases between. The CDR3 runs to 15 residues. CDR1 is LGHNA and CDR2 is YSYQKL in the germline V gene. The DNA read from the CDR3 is TGTGCCAGCAGCCAAGACCCGGTTTCCAACGAAAGATTATTT. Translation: CASSQDPVSNERLF. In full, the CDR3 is CASSQDPVSNERLFF.

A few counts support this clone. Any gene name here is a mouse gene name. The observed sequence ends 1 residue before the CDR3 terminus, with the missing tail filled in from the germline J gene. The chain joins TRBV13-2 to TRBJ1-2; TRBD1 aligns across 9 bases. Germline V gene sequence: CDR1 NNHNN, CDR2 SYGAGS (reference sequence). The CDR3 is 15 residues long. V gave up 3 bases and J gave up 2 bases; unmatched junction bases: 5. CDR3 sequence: CASGVYRGQNSDYTF. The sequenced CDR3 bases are TGTGCCAGCGGTGTCTACAGGGGGCAGAACTCCGACTACACC.

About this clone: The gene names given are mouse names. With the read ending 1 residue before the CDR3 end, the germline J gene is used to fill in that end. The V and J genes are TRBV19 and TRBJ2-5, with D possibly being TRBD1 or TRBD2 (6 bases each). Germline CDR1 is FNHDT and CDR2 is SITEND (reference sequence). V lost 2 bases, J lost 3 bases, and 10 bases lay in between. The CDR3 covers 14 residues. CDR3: CASSMGAVQDTQYF. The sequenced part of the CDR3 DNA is TGTGCCAGCAGTATGGGGGCCGTTCAAGACACCCAGTAC.

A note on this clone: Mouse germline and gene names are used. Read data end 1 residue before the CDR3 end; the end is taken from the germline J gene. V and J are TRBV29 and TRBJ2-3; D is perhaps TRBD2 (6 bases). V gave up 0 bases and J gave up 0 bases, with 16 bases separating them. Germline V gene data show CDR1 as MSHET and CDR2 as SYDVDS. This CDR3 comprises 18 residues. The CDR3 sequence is CASSLSAGETTSAETLYF. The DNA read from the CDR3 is TGTGCTAGCAGTTTATCGGCTGGGGAGACAACTAGTGCAGAAACGCTGTAT.

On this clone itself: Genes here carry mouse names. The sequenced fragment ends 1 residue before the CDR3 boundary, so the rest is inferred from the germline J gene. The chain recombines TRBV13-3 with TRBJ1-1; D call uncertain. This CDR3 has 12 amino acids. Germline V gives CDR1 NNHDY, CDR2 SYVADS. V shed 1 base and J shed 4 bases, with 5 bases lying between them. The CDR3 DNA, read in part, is TGTGCCAGCAGTGATCCAAGCACAGAAGTCTTC. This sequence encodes CASSDPSTEVF. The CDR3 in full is CASSDPSTEVFF.

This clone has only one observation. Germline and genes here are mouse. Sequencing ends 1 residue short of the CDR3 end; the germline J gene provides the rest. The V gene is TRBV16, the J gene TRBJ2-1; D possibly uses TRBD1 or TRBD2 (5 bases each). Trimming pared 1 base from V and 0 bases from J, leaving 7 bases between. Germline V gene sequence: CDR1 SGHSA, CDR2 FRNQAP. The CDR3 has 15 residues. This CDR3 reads CASSLAGVNYAEQFF. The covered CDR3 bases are TGTGCAAGCAGCTTAGCGGGGGTTAACTATGCTGAGCAGTTC.

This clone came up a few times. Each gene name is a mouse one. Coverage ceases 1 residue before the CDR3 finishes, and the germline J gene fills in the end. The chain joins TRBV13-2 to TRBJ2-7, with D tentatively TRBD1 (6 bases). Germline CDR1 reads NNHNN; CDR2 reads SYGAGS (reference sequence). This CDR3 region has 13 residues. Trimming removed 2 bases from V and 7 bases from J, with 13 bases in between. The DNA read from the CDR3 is TGTGCCAGCGGTGACGCCGGAACAGGGGAACAGTAC. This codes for CASGDAGTGEQY. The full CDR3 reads CASGDAGTGEQYF.

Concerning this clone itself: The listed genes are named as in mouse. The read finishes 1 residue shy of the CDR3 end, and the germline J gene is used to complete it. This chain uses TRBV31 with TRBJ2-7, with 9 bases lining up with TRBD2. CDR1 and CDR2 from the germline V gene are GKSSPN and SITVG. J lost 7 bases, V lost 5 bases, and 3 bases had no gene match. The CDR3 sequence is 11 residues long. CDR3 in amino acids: CAWDWGWEQYF. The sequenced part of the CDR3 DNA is TGTGCCTGGGACTGGGGGTGGGAACAGTAC.

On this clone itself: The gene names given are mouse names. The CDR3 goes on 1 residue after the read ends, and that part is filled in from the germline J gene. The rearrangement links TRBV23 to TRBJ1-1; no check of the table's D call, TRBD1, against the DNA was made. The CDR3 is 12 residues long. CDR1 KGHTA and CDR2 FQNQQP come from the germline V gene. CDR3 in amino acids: CSSSQPDTEVFF. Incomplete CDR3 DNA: TGCTCCAGCAGTCAACCAGACACAGAAGTCTTC.

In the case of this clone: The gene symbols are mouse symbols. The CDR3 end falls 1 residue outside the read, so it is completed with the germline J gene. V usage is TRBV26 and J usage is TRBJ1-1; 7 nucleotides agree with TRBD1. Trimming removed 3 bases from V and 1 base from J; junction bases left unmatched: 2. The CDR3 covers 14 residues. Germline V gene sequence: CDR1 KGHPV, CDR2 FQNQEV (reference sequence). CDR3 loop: CASSLYRGNTEVFF. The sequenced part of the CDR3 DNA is TGTGCCAGCAGTCTTTACAGGGGGAACACAGAAGTCTTC.

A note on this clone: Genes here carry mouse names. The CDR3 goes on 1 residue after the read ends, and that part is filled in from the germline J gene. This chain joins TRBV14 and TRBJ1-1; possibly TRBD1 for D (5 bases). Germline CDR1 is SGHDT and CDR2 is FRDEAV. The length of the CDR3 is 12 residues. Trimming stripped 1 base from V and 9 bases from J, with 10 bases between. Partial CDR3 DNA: TGTGCCAGCAGTTTCGGGGGGAGGAAAGTCTTC. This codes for CASSFGGRKVF. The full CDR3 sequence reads CASSFGGRKVFF.

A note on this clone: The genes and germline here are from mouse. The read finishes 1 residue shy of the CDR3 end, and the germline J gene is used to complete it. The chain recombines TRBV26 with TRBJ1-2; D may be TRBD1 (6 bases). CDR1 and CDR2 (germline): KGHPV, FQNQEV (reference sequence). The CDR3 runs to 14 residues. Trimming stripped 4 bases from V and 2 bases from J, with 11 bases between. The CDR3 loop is CASSRGQRNSDYTF. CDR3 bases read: TGTGCCAGCAGTCGGGGGCAGAGGAACTCCGACTACACC.

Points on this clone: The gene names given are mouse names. The sequenced CDR3 bases are TGTGCCAGCAGTGAAGGCAGTGGGCCCGGGCAGCTCTAC. Its protein product is CASSEGSGPGQLY. The CDR3 as a whole reads CASSEGSGPGQLYF. The rearrangement uses TRBV13-3 and TRBJ2-2, with no clear D. Read data end 1 residue before the CDR3 end; the end is taken from the germline J gene. The CDR3 loop spans 14 amino acids. Germline V CDR1 and CDR2: NNHDY, SYVADS. Trimming left V 2 bases short and J 6 bases short, with 11 bases between.